Listed here is a single T cell receptor beta chain. Antigen: not known. CDR1 is WSHSY and CDR2 is SAAADI in the germline V gene. With 7 bases removed from V and 0 bases from J, the gap between germline ends came to 16 bases. The CDR3 has 15 amino acids. The data derive from a study of shared clonotypes between healthy human individuals. Study overall: Donors had three CD4 naive, three CD4 memory, two CD8 naive and one CD8 memory plate apiece. Broader study findings: Non-shared clonotypes had lower generation probabilities than clonotypes shared by all four sorted-subset donors. Generally, naive subsets (rather than memory subsets) showed larger estimated richness.

CD8 cells classed as naive were CD45RO-negative and positively selected for CCR7, excluding terminally differentiated effector memory CD45RA+ cells. Repertoires were generated with immunoSEQ multiplex PCR, while TCRdb's copy carries only in-frame clones and drops some. Here the sample spans approximately 720,000 clones, roughly nine tenths being singletons. Sequenced sample: naive CD8+ T cells sorted from blood. The source of this sequence is a man between 25 and 39 years old in good health. The J gene is TRBJ2-7, the V gene TRBV10-2, with D uncertain. CDR3 in amino acids: CASITRRRSSYEQYF. CDR3 DNA: TGCGCCAGCATTACGAGACGAAGGAGCTCCTACGAGCAGTACTTC.